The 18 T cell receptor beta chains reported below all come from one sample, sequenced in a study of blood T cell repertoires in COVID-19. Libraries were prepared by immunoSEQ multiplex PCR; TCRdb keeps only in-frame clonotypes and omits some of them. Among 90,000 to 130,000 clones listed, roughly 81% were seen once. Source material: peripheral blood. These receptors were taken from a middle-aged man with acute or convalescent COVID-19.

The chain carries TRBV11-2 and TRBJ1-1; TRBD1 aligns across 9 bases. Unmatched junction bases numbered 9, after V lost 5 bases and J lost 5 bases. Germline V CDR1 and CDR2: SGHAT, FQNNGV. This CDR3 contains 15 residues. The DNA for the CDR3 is TGTGCCAGCAGCCCACGACAGGGGGTAAGGACTGAAGCTTTCTTT. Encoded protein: CASSPRQGVRTEAFF.

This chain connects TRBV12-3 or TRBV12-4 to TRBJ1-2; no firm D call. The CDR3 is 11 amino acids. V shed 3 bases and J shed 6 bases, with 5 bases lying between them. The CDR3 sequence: CASSFGDGYTF. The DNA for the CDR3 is TGTGCCAGCAGTTTCGGGGATGGCTACACCTTC.

The CDR3 DNA reads TGTGCCGGGGGACAGATGAACACTGAAGCTTTCTTT. This sequence encodes CAGGQMNTEAFF. V and J are TRBV25-1 and TRBJ1-1; 7 positions match TRBD1. The CDR3 loop spans 12 amino acids. CDR1 MGHDK and CDR2 SYGVNS come from the germline V gene. Trimming cost V 11 bases and J 0 bases; bases outside gene matches: 3. The variable domain in full, with the rest retrieved from reference TRBV25-1 and TRBJ1-1, is EADIYQTPRYLVIGTGKKITLECSQTMGHDKMYWYQQDPGMELHLIHYSYGVNSTEKGDLSSESTVSRIRTEHFPLTLESARPSHTSQYLCAGGQMNTEAFFGQGTRLTVV.

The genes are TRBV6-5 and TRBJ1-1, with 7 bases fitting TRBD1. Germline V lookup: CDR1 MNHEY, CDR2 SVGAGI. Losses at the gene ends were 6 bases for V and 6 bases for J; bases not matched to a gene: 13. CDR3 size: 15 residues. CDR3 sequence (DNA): TGTGCCAGCAGGGACAGGATTCTGGGCTCGTCTGAAGCTTTCTTT. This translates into CASRDRILGSSEAFF.

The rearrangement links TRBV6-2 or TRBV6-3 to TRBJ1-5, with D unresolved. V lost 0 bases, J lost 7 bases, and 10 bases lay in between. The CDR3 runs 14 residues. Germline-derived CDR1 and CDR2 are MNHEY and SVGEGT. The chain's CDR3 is CASSYSSRNQPQHF. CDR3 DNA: TGTGCCAGCAGTTACTCGTCGAGGAACCAGCCCCAGCATTTT.

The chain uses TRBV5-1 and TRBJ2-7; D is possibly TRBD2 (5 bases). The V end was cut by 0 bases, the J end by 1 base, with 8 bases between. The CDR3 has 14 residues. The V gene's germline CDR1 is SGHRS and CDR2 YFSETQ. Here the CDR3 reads CASSLGLSSYEQYF. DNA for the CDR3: TGCGCCAGCAGCTTGGGACTATCTTCCTACGAGCAGTACTTC.

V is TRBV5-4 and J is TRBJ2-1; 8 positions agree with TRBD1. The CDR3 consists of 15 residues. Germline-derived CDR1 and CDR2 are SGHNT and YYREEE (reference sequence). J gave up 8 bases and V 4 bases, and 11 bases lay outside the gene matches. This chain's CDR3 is CASSPTGAGGDEQFF. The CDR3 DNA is TGTGCCAGCAGCCCCACCGGGGCAGGGGGCGATGAGCAGTTCTTC. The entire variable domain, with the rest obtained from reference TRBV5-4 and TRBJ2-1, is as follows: ETGVTQSPTHLIKTRGQQVTLRCSSQSGHNTVSWYQQALGQGPQFIFQYYREEENGRGNFPPRFSGLQFPNYSSELNVNALELDDSALYLCASSPTGAGGDEQFFGPGTRLTVL.

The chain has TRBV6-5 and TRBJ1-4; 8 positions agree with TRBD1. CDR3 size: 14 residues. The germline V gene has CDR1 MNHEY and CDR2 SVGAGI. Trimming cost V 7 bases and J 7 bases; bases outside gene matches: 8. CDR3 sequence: CASMMTGDGEKLFF. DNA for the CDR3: TGTGCCAGCATGATGACAGGGGATGGTGAAAAACTGTTTTTT.

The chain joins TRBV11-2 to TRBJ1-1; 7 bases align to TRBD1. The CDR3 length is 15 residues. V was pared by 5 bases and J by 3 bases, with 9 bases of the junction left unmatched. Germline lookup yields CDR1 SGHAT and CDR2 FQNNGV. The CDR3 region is CASSPTGEVDTEAFF. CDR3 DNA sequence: TGTGCCAGCAGCCCAACAGGGGAGGTTGACACTGAAGCTTTCTTT.

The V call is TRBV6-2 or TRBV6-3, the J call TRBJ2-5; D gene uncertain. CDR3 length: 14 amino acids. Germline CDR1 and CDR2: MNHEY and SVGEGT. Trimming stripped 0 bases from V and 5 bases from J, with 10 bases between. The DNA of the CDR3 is TGTGCCAGCAGTTACTCGATCCCGAGGGAGACCCAGTACTTC. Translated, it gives CASSYSIPRETQYF.

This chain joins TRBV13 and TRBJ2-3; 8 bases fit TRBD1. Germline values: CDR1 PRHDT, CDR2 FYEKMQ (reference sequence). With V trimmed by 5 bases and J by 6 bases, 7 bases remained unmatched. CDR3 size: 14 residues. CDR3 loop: CASSGTGLRDTQYF. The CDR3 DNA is TGTGCCAGCAGCGGGACAGGCCTTAGGGATACGCAGTATTTT.

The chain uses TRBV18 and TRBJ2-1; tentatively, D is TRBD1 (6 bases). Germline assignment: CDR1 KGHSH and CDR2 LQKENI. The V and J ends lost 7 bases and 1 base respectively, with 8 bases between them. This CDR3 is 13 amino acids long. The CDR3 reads CASWDTSYNEQFF. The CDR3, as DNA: TGTGCCAGCTGGGACACGTCCTACAATGAGCAGTTCTTC.

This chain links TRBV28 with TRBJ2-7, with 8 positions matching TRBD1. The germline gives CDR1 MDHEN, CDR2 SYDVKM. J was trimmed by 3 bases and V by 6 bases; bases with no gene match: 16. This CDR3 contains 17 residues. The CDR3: CASSLSYWDRPFYEQYF. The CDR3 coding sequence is TGTGCCAGCAGCCTTTCTTACTGGGACAGGCCTTTCTACGAGCAGTACTTC.

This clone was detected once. The CDR3 here is CASSVVEGQLSGNTIYF. CDR3 nucleotide sequence: TGTGCCAGCAGCGTAGTAGAGGGACAGCTCTCTGGAAACACCATATATTTT. This chain links TRBV9 with TRBJ1-3, with 7 bases fitting TRBD1. This CDR3 spans 17 amino acids. In germline, CDR1 is SGDLS, CDR2 YYNGEE. J lost 0 bases, V lost 0 bases, and 6 bases had no gene match.

CDR3 loop: CARSSRQEYGAFF. DNA for the CDR3: TGTGCCAGAAGCTCACGACAGGAGTACGGGGCTTTCTTT. The chain employs TRBV7-5 and TRBJ1-1; TRBD1 is taken as the D call from the table, unchecked against the DNA. TRBV7-5 is deemed a pseudogene. The CDR3 is 13 amino acids.

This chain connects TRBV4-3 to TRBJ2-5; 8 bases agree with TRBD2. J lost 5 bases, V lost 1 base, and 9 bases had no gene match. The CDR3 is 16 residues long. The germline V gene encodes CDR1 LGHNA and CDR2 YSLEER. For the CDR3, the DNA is TGCGCCAGCAGCCAAGGTGTTGGGGAGCGGGGGGAGACCCAGTACTTC. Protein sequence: CASSQGVGERGETQYF.

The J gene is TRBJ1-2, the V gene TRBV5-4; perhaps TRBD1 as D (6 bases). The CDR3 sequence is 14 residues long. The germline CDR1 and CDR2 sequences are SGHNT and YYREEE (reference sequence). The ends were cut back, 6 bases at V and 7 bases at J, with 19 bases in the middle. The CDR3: CASTLRGGRGGYTF. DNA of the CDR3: TGTGCCAGCACCCTTAGGGGGGGCCGCGGTGGCTACACCTTC. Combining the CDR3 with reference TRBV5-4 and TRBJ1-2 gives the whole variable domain ETGVTQSPTHLIKTRGQQVTLRCSSQSGHNTVSWYQQALGQGPQFIFQYYREEENGRGNFPPRFSGLQFPNYSSELNVNALELDDSALYLCASTLRGGRGGYTFGSGTRLTVV.

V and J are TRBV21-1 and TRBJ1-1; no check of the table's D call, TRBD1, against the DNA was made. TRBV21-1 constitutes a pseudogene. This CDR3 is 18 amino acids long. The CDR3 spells CASSKESLTGDKNTEAFF. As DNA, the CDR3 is TGTGCCAGCAGCAAAGAATCCCTAACAGGGGATAAGAACACTGAAGCTTTCTTT.